The clone carrying this TCR beta chain has a single count. These data belong to a study of shared clonotypes between healthy human individuals. Turning to the study itself: Contributing individuals were two females and a few males aged 18 to 49. Researchers assigned three CD4 naive, three CD4 memory, two CD8 naive and one CD8 memory plate to each donor.

All donors were healthy HIV-negative adults lacking recent acute infections or vaccinations. Libraries were prepared by immunoSEQ multiplex PCR; TCRdb keeps only in-frame clonotypes and omits some of them. The profile covers approximately 2.3 million clones, with approximately 95% appearing a single time and under 0.45% taken by the ten largest. This sequence was found in a man between 18 and 35 years old in good health. Some clones in this sample may be carry-over from other donors' samples. Sequenced material: naive CD4+ T cells from PBMCs. This sample's subset: CD45RA+ positively selected.

CDR3 amino acids: CASSTTHNTDTQYF. Written as DNA, the CDR3 is TGCGCCAGCTCAACAACCCATAACACAGATACGCAGTATTTT. The rearrangement uses TRBV5-1 and TRBJ2-3; D call uncertain. Trimming removed 7 bases from V and 2 bases from J, with 14 bases in between. CDR1 is SGHRS, CDR2 YFSETQ, per germline. This CDR3 contains 14 residues.